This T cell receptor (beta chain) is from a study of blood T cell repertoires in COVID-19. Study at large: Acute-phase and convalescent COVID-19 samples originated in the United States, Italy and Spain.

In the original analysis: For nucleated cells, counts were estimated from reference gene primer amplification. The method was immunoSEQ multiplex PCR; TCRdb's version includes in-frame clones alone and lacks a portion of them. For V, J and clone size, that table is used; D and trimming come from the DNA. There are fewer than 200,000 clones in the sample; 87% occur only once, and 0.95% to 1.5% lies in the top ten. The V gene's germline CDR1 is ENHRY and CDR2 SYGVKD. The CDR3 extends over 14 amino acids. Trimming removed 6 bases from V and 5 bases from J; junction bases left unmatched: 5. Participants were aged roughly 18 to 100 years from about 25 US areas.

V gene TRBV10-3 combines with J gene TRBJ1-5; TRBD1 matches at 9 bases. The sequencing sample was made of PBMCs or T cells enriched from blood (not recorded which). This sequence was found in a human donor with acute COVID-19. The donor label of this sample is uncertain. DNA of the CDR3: TGTGCCATCAGGCCGGGACAGGGTTATCAGCCCCAGCATTTT. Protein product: CAIRPGQGYQPQHF.